These 3 T cell receptor beta chains were sequenced from one sample in a study of post-analysis software for immune sequencing data. Study-level results: Patients carried 4 or 5 TRBV segments more frequently than controls did, and TRBV5-6, TRBV5-1 and TRBV20-1 were among them.

Tagging with unique molecular identifiers was a feature of the TCR beta cDNA libraries. MiXCR, applied by TCRdb to the PCR reads, yields one record per CDR3 protein. The sample has hundreds of thousands of distinct CDR3 sequences, approximately 59% seen once. No antigen is known for these receptors. Input material: blood. The receptors here all came from a girl aged 2 to 9 with multiple sclerosis.

This chain uses TRBV24-1 with TRBJ2-1, with 10 bases that match TRBD2. The trim removed 3 bases at V and 5 bases at J, leaving 6 bases unmatched. The CDR3 has 16 amino acids. Germline values: CDR1 KGHDR, CDR2 SFDVKD. CDR3 residues: CATSDKVAGGHNEQFF. Here the CDR3 DNA reads TGTGCCACCAGTGATAAGGTAGCGGGAGGTCACAATGAGCAGTTCTTC.

The chain combines TRBV25-1 with TRBJ2-7, with a weak D call TRBD2 (6 bases). Germline-derived CDR1 and CDR2 are MGHDK and SYGVNS. The CDR3 runs to 14 residues. The V end was cut by 2 bases, the J end by 6 bases, with 14 bases between. The CDR3 is CASSELGTGGEQYF. The CDR3 nucleotides read TGTGCCAGCAGTGAACTCGGTACCGGGGGCGAGCAGTACTTC.

The chain joins TRBV3-1 to TRBJ2-1; unclear D gene. The J call may be wrong; the DNA end is better matched by TRBJ2-7. The germline V gene has CDR1 LGHDT and CDR2 YNNKEL (reference sequence). The CDR3 has 12 amino acids. Written as DNA, the CDR3 is TGTGCCAGCAGCCAAGATCTCAACGAGCAGTACTTC. Protein: CASSQDLNEQYF.